This T cell receptor (beta chain) appears in the sequencing data of a study of T-cell reconstitution after alpha-beta-depleted transplantation in children (TCRdb year 2016). General notes on the study: The study quantitatively tracked T-cell immune reconstitution after TCRalphabeta/CD19-depleted allogeneic hematopoietic cell transplantation in children using TCR repertoire profiling.

Library preparation was by PCR. The sequencing machine was an Illumina HiSeq 2500. TCR library preparation used molecular barcoding, with unique molecular identifiers applied to normalize quantification of the TCRbeta repertoire. The raw public data were reprocessed by TCRdb itself: fastp quality trimming at Q25, MiXCR clonotype calling, in-frame beta chains only. A single entry per CDR3 protein holds the most common genes and DNA from its merged rows. The sample yields about 340,000 distinct CDR3 sequences; 10% were counted once. The ten largest clones add up to 2% to 3% of the sample. The germline V gene yields ENHRY for CDR1 and SYGVKD for CDR2. The CDR3 numbers 15 residues from cysteine through phenylalanine. The kept DNA is CDR3 alone, 45 bases in frame from the first base. Relative to germline, V is missing 0 bases and J is missing 4 bases, with 3 bases of the junction outside any gene match.

Worth noting for this clonotype: Its antigen has not been determined. Per-base quality was not reported, and no clone a single base away is much larger than it.

The sequencing here drew on PBMCs from the stem cell graft donor, taken from the stem cell graft. This receptor chain uses TRBV10-3 and TRBJ2-1; 7 middle bases align to TRBD1. This receptor was obtained from a human donor who donated a stem cell graft to a child with acute lymphoblastic leukemia. The DNA reads TGTGCCATCAGTGAGTCAGGGACAGATTACAATGAGCAGTTCTTC. Its protein product is CAISESGTDYNEQFF.